The rows below give T cell receptor beta chains drawn from one sample of a study of T cells in Graves' hyperthyroidism and ophthalmopathy. MiXCR was run by TCRdb on the multiplex PCR reads, yielding one entry per CDR3 protein. The sample shows around 180,000 distinct CDR3 sequences, about 18% of them seen only once. Material: blood. These receptors all come from a woman in her fifties or sixties with Graves' hyperthyroidism. CDR3s include the opening cysteine and the closing phenylalanine or tryptophan. The D gene is left open where the match is weak. The size entry is marked missing in some rows and otherwise reads once, few, many or a size class.

v_gene	abundance	j_gene	d_gene	CDR3nt	CDR3aa
TRBV5-4	many	TRBJ2-1	NA	TGTGCCAGCAGCTCCGACAGCGGCGAGCAGTTCTTC	CASSSDSGEQFF
TRBV7-9	many	TRBJ2-1	TRBD2	TGTGCCAGCAGCTTTTCTAAACGGGGGGGTTCAAATGAGCAGTTCTTC	CASSFSKRGGSNEQFF
TRBV6-9	NA	TRBJ2-2	TRBD2	TGTGCCAGCAGTTGGCTAGCGGGGGCCACCGGGGAGCTGTTTTTT	CASSWLAGATGELFF
TRBV29-1	many	TRBJ2-1	NA	TGCAGCGTTGCTCCGAGCTCCTACAATGAGCAGTTCTTC	CSVAPSSYNEQFF
TRBV12-3/TRBV12-4	many	TRBJ2-2	TRBD2	TGTGCCAGCTGGGAGGGCGCCCGAACTAGCGGGGGTAACACCGGGGAGCTGTTTTTT	CASWEGARTSGGNTGELFF
TRBV28	many	TRBJ1-1	TRBD1	TGTGCCAGCAGTTTTCCGGGACAGGGCGCTTTCTTT	CASSFPGQGAFF
TRBV5-1	many	TRBJ2-3	TRBD2	TGCGCCAGCAGCAGGGGACTACCTAACACAGATACGCAGTATTTT	CASSRGLPNTDTQYF
TRBV12-3/TRBV12-4	many	TRBJ1-2	TRBD1	TGTGCCAGCAGTTCTGGACAGGGGGCATATGGCTACACCTTC	CASSSGQGAYGYTF
TRBV4-1	few	TRBJ1-1	TRBD1	TGCGCCAGCAGTCGGTTCCCGGGACAGGGAATGAACACTGAAGCTTTCTTT	CASSRFPGQGMNTEAFF
TRBV6-1	many	TRBJ2-7	NA	TGTGCCAGCAGCCCCGGGGCAGGGGTCTACGAGCAGTACTTC	CASSPGAGVYEQYF
TRBV29-1	many	TRBJ1-1	NA	TGCGGAGTGGAAACAGTCATGAACACTGAAGCTTTCTTT	CGVETVMNTEAFF
TRBV5-1	NA	TRBJ2-5	NA	TGCGCCAGCAGCTTACTGGGACTTCTGTCGGGGGAGACCCAGTACTTC	CASSLLGLLSGETQYF
TRBV5-1	many	TRBJ1-1	NA	TGCGCCAGCAGCTTGGACACCTCTGAAGCTTTCTTT	CASSLDTSEAFF
TRBV15	many	TRBJ2-5	NA	TGTGCCACCAGCGTCGGACTAAACAAAGAGACCCAGTACTTC	CATSVGLNKETQYF
TRBV11-2	many	TRBJ2-3	NA	TGTGCCAGCAGCTTAGCCCTTGTTAGCACAGATACGCAGTATTTT	CASSLALVSTDTQYF
TRBV6-1	many	TRBJ2-7	NA	TGTGCCAGCAGGTCCTTTGACGGTTCCTACGAGCAGTACTTC	CASRSFDGSYEQYF
TRBV20-1	many	TRBJ2-1	NA	TGCAGTGCCGGCCCCCAGGTGGATGAGCAGTTCTTC	CSAGPQVDEQFF
TRBV7-2	many	TRBJ1-1	NA	TGTGCCAGCAGCCCCCGGAGGACCACTGAAGCTTTCTTT	CASSPRRTTEAFF
TRBV9	NA	TRBJ2-3	NA	TGTGCCAGCGGCGTAGGCGGGGCAGATACGCAGTATTTT	CASGVGGADTQYF
TRBV7-6	many	TRBJ1-4	TRBD1	TGTGCCAGCAGCGCAGGACAGGGAACAACTAATGAAAAACTGTTTTTT	CASSAGQGTTNEKLFF
TRBV9	many	TRBJ1-2	NA	TGTGCCAGCAGCTCTCGGGGGGCCCAAAACGGCTATGGCTACACCTTC	CASSSRGAQNGYGYTF
TRBV7-2	many	TRBJ2-5	NA	TGTGCCAGCAGCTTAAGGGCTAGCTGGGGAACGTACCAAGAGACCCAGTACTTC	CASSLRASWGTYQETQYF
TRBV28	many	TRBJ1-2	NA	TGTGCCAGCTTCCCCGGGCAGCTAAGCTATGGCTACACCTTC	CASFPGQLSYGYTF
TRBV12-3/TRBV12-4	many	TRBJ2-5	NA	TGTGCCTCCTCACCAGGCCCTGTACAAGAGACCCAGTACTTC	CASSPGPVQETQYF
TRBV28	many	TRBJ1-2	NA	TGTGCCAGCTCGTATCTCAACTATGGCTACACCTTC	CASSYLNYGYTF
TRBV6-1	many	TRBJ1-5	NA	TGTGCCAGCAGTGAAGTAAACAGGGCCCATAGCAATCAGCCCCAGCATTTT	CASSEVNRAHSNQPQHF
TRBV6-1	many	TRBJ1-2	NA	TGTGCCAGCAGTGAGAACGGGGCTCTGGGTGGCTACACCTTC	CASSENGALGGYTF
TRBV3-1	many	TRBJ1-3	NA	TGTGCCAGCGGCAGGAGGTACTCTGGAAACACCATATATTTT	CASGRRYSGNTIYF
TRBV27	once	TRBJ2-2	NA	TGTGCCAGCGCCAGAGGGGATGCCGGGGAGCTGTTTTTT	CASARGDAGELFF
TRBV12-5	many	TRBJ2-3	TRBD1	TGTGCTAGTGGTTTGGGACAGGGAACTACGCAGTATTTT	CASGLGQGTTQYF
TRBV18	few	TRBJ1-5	NA	TGTGCCAGCTCACCACGCGAGGCAGGGAAGAATAGCAATCAGCCCCAGCATTTT	CASSPREAGKNSNQPQHF
TRBV27	NA	TRBJ1-5	NA	TGTGCCAGCAGTAAATATAGCAATCAGCCCCAGCATTTT	CASSKYSNQPQHF
TRBV7-2	many	TRBJ1-2	NA	TGTGCCAGCAGCTTGGCCCAGGGGTCCTATGGCTACACCTTC	CASSLAQGSYGYTF
TRBV7-9	NA	TRBJ1-2	TRBD1	TGTGCCAGCAGCTTGGGGACAGGGCGAGATGGCTACACCTTC	CASSLGTGRDGYTF
TRBV6-1	many	TRBJ2-7	TRBD1	TGTGCCAGCAGTGAACAGGGGGCCGGATACGAGCAGTACTTC	CASSEQGAGYEQYF
TRBV27	many	TRBJ1-1	TRBD1	TGTGCCAGCAGCCCCAGGGGGCCGACTGAAGCTTTCTTT	CASSPRGPTEAFF
TRBV14	many	TRBJ1-2	TRBD1	TGTGCCAGCAGCCAAGGGACAGGCGATGGCTACACCTTC	CASSQGTGDGYTF
TRBV5-1	NA	TRBJ1-1	NA	TGCGCCAGCAGCTTGGCCGGATTGTTCGCTGAAGCTTTCTTT	CASSLAGLFAEAFF
TRBV12-3/TRBV12-4	many	TRBJ1-2	NA	TGTGCCAGCAGTTCGTCAGGGAATGGCTACACCTTC	CASSSSGNGYTF
TRBV18	NA	TRBJ2-7	TRBD1	TGTGCCAGCTCATCGGACAGGGTTTCCGAGCAGTACTTC	CASSSDRVSEQYF
TRBV9	few	TRBJ2-3	TRBD2	TGTGCCAGCAGCGCGGGGGGGCATTTCTCAGATACGCAGTATTTT	CASSAGGHFSDTQYF
TRBV24-1	many	TRBJ1-2	NA	TGTGCCACCAGTCACGGGTCTGTAGGCGCCCCGGAGGGCTATGGCTACACCTTC	CATSHGSVGAPEGYGYTF
TRBV6-1	many	TRBJ2-3	TRBD2	TGTGCCAGCAGTGAAAGTTGGGGGGGGGGCACAGATACGCAGTATTTT	CASSESWGGGTDTQYF
TRBV19	NA	TRBJ1-1	NA	TGTGCCAGTAACGTGAGACGGAACACTGAAGCTTTCTTT	CASNVRRNTEAFF
TRBV12-3/TRBV12-4	many	TRBJ2-5	NA	TGTGCCAGCAGTTTAGGGACCCAAGAGACCCAGTACTTC	CASSLGTQETQYF
TRBV2	NA	TRBJ2-3	NA	TGTGCCAGCGACAGGGGCCCGGGGGGGGGCACAGATACGCAGTATTTT	CASDRGPGGGTDTQYF
TRBV9	NA	TRBJ1-1	NA	TGTGCCAGCAGCGTAGGCCTAGGACGGTCTGAAGCTTTCTTT	CASSVGLGRSEAFF